The 13 T cell receptor beta chains given below trace back to one sample, sequenced in a study of blood T cell repertoires in COVID-19. Profiled with immunoSEQ multiplex PCR; TCRdb holds only in-frame clones, not every one. The table shows 140,000 or so clones, with roughly 83% occurring only once. Sequenced sample: PBMCs or T cells enriched from blood (not recorded which). The receptor set was obtained from a man aged 50-59 years who had recovered from COVID-19.

This rearrangement joins TRBV19 to TRBJ1-1; a possible D gene is TRBD1 (5 bases). The ends were cut back, 1 base at V and 4 bases at J, with 13 bases in the middle. Germline V gene sequence: CDR1 LNHDA, CDR2 SQIVND (reference sequence). CDR3 length: 15 amino acids. CDR3 protein: CASSIGWGGSTEAFF. Written as DNA, the CDR3 is TGTGCCAGTAGTATAGGATGGGGGGGAAGCACTGAAGCTTTCTTT.

The V call is TRBV7-2, the J call TRBJ2-7, with 11 positions matching TRBD1. The germline CDR1 and CDR2 sequences are SGHTA and FQGNSA. The CDR3 sequence is 16 residues long. V lost 5 bases and J lost 2; bases outside the gene matches: 8. CDR3 DNA sequence: TGTGCCAGCAGCGCCGGACAGGGGGCCGGACCCTACGAGCAGTACTTC. Its translation is CASSAGQGAGPYEQYF.

V and J are TRBV18 and TRBJ1-2; the D gene is possibly TRBD1 (5 bases). The CDR3 loop spans 17 amino acids. In germline, CDR1 is KGHSH, CDR2 LQKENI. V lost 1 base and J lost 7, with 22 bases in between. The CDR3 protein is CASSPLTGFAGSTGYTF. The CDR3 DNA reads as TGTGCCAGCTCACCACTTACAGGTTTCGCCGGCAGTACTGGCTACACCTTC.

Worth noting for this clone: This sample includes further DNA sequences coding for the same CDR3. The genes are TRBV27 and TRBJ2-1; D perhaps matches TRBD2 (6 bases). Trimming removed 3 bases from V and 4 bases from J, with 10 bases in between. Germline CDR1 MNHEY, CDR2 SMNVEV (reference sequence). CDR3 length: 14 amino acids. CDR3 DNA: TGTGCCAGCAGTTTCGGGACTGGGTACAATGAGCAGTTCTTC. This gives the protein CASSFGTGYNEQFF.

The chain links TRBV5-1 to TRBJ1-6; perhaps TRBD1 as D (5 bases). There are 16 residues in the CDR3. V gave up 4 bases and J gave up 0 bases, with 11 bases separating them. Germline V gene data show CDR1 as SGHRS and CDR2 as YFSETQ. The CDR3 protein is CASSPTDSSYNSPLHF. CDR3 nucleotides: TGCGCCAGCAGCCCGACAGACAGCTCCTATAATTCACCCCTCCACTTT.

This chain uses TRBV5-6 with TRBJ1-1; possibly TRBD1 for D (6 bases). Looked up from germline, CDR1 is SGHDT and CDR2 is YYEEEE. The CDR3 sequence is 16 residues long. V was pared by 4 bases and J by 1 base, with 17 bases between. CDR3 amino acids: CASSRSGGAKNTEAFF. In nucleotides, the CDR3 is TGTGCCAGCAGCCGTTCTGGGGGCGCGAAGAACACTGAAGCTTTCTTT.

The chain combines TRBV3-1 (or the pseudogene TRBV3-2) with TRBJ1-2, with TRBD1 identical over 8 bases. The V and J ends lost 2 bases and 8 bases, in that order; junction bases with no gene match: 7. Germline lookup yields CDR1 LGHDT and CDR2 YNNKEL (reference sequence). The CDR3 has 14 residues. The CDR3 sequence is CASSQNQGARGYTF. The CDR3 nucleotides are TGTGCCAGCAGCCAAAACCAGGGGGCGCGCGGCTACACCTTC.

The rearrangement uses TRBV4-3 and TRBJ1-6, with D unresolved. CDR1 and CDR2 (germline): LGHNA, YSLEER. CDR3 size: 15 residues. Deletions cut 0 bases from V and 5 bases from J, with 8 bases between. The CDR3 region is CASSQEPGHNSPLHF. CDR3 sequence (DNA): TGCGCCAGCAGCCAAGAGCCAGGCCATAATTCACCCCTCCACTTT.

Here the CDR3 DNA reads TGTGCCAGCAGTCCGCCGGGACAGAGTAACGAGCAGTACTTC. This sequence encodes CASSPPGQSNEQYF. The V gene is TRBV6-5, the J gene TRBJ2-7; 7 bases fit TRBD1. V gave up 5 bases and J gave up 5 bases; unmatched junction bases: 9. The CDR3 length is 14 residues. Germline V gives CDR1 MNHEY, CDR2 SVGAGI.

The CDR3 spells CASSIEAAAWAEAFF. The CDR3 DNA follows: TGTGCCAGTAGTATTGAGGCGGCGGCTTGGGCTGAAGCTTTCTTT. V usage is TRBV19 and J usage is TRBJ1-1; D is ambiguous. This CDR3 is built from 15 residues. Trimming took off 3 bases at V and 6 bases at J, with 17 bases between the two ends. Germline CDR1 is LNHDA and CDR2 is SQIVND (reference sequence).

This chain connects TRBV5-1 to TRBJ2-3; a weak D match, TRBD2 (7 bases). Trimming removed 7 bases from V and 0 bases from J, with 15 bases in between. The CDR3 covers 15 residues. Germline V gene data show CDR1 as SGHRS and CDR2 as YFSETQ. CDR3: CASGPGGRSTDTQYF. The DNA of the CDR3 is TGCGCCAGCGGCCCCGGGGGGCGGAGCACAGATACGCAGTATTTT.

V gene TRBV19 combines with J gene TRBJ2-1, with TRBD2 matching 8 bases. The CDR3 has 15 residues. The J segment lost 5 bases and the V segment lost 7 bases, leaving 10 bases of the junction unmatched. Per germline, CDR1 LNHDA and CDR2 SQIVND (reference sequence). This CDR3 reads CASTGLTSVDNEQFF. The CDR3 DNA is TGTGCCAGTACAGGGTTGACTAGCGTAGACAATGAGCAGTTCTTC.

This clone has only one observation. The chain has TRBV18 and TRBJ1-2; possibly TRBD1 for D (5 bases). Germline values: CDR1 KGHSH, CDR2 LQKENI. The CDR3 has 15 residues. V dropped 3 bases and J dropped 4 bases, with 15 bases sitting between them. The CDR3 DNA sequence: TGTGCCAGCTCACCGGGCAGGGCCCTTCTCTATGGCTACACCTTC. Protein sequence: CASSPGRALLYGYTF.